Each of the 22 T cell receptor beta chains below was sequenced from the same sample in a study of T cell responses to AZD1222 COVID-19 vaccine. TCRdb's table, derived via immunoSEQ multiplex PCR, lists solely in-frame clones and lacks some. In the table there are approximately 120,000 clones, roughly nine tenths of which are singletons. The sequences come from peripheral blood, collected on day 0 of AZD1222 vaccination. The origin of the receptors is an adult in good health.

The chain has TRBV7-2 and TRBJ2-7; 7 bases fit TRBD2. Losses at the gene ends were 2 bases for V and 0 bases for J; bases not matched to a gene: 13. The CDR3 totals 18 residues. Germline CDR1 is SGHTA and CDR2 is FQGNSA. CDR3 nucleotides: TGTGCCAGCAGCTTACAAAGTAACGGCGGGAGAAACTCCTACGAGCAGTACTTC. This gives the protein CASSLQSNGGRNSYEQYF.

V and J are TRBV19 and TRBJ1-2, with a tentative D call TRBD1 (5 bases). Per germline, CDR1 LNHDA and CDR2 SQIVND (reference sequence). The CDR3 has 15 amino acids. V shed 1 base and J shed 6 bases, with 15 bases lying between them. CDR3 residues: CASSIGRTRGHGYTF. The CDR3 DNA is TGTGCCAGTAGTATAGGCCGGACACGCGGGCATGGCTACACCTTC.

This chain connects TRBV12-3 or TRBV12-4 to TRBJ1-1; D may be TRBD1 (6 bases). The CDR3 consists of 13 residues. V lost 6 bases and J 6 bases, leaving 14 bases between the germline ends. The CDR3 DNA reads TGTGCCAGCAGGGCCACAGGGAGACCTGAAGCTTTCTTT. Translated: CASRATGRPEAFF.

The rearrangement joins TRBV7-2 to TRBJ2-5, with TRBD1 matching 7 bases. Trimming removed 5 bases from V and 5 bases from J; junction bases left unmatched: 11. The CDR3 is made up of 15 amino acids. Germline CDR1 is SGHTA and CDR2 is FQGNSA. CDR3 bases: TGTGCCAGCAGCCCCCGATCAGGGGGATGGGAGACCCAGTACTTC. It specifies CASSPRSGGWETQYF.

The chain links TRBV10-3 to TRBJ2-5; 7 nucleotides match TRBD1. From germline, CDR1 is ENHRY and CDR2 SYGVKD. V lost 2 bases to trimming and J lost 5 bases; unmatched junction nucleotides: 2. This CDR3 has 13 amino acids. In DNA form, the CDR3 reads TGTGCCATCAGTGAGCCCAGGGGGGAGACCCAGTACTTC. Residues: CAISEPRGETQYF.

For the CDR3, the DNA is TGTGCCAGCAGTTCCGCGGACAGGGGGCTCTACGAGCAGTACTTC. Translated, it gives CASSSADRGLYEQYF. This sequence joins TRBV28 and TRBJ2-7, with 11 bases lining up with TRBD1. Germline CDR1 MDHEN, CDR2 SYDVKM. The CDR3 runs to 15 residues. Unmatched junction bases numbered 5, after V lost 4 bases and J lost 3 bases.

The chain carries TRBV27 and TRBJ1-4, with TRBD1 identical over 7 bases. The CDR3 sequence is 13 residues long. Losses at the gene ends were 4 bases for V and 7 bases for J; bases not matched to a gene: 3. Germline V gene lookup returns CDR1 MNHEY and CDR2 SMNVEV (reference sequence). The DNA of the CDR3 is TGTGCCAGCAGTTCCGACAGGGTTGAAAAACTGTTTTTT. This gives the protein CASSSDRVEKLFF. Full variable domain (rest looked up from reference TRBV27 and TRBJ1-4): EAQVTQNPRYLITVTGKKLTVTCSQNMNHEYMSWYRQDPGLGLRQIYYSMNVEVTDKGDVPEGYKVSRKEKRNFPLILESPSPNQTSLYFCASSSDRVEKLFFGSGTQLSVL.

The genes are TRBV7-6 and TRBJ2-7; TRBD2 aligns across 12 bases. Per the germline V gene, CDR1 is SGHVS and CDR2 is FNYEAQ. The ends lost 5 bases at V and 6 bases at J; junction bases unmatched: 5. The CDR3 covers 14 residues. This chain's CDR3 is CASSRLAGEGEQYF. CDR3 DNA: TGTGCCAGCAGCCGACTAGCGGGAGAGGGCGAGCAGTACTTC. Full variable domain (rest looked up from reference TRBV7-6 and TRBJ2-7): GAGVSQSPRYKVTKRGQDVALRCDPISGHVSLYWYRQALGQGPEFLTYFNYEAQQDKSGLPNDRFSAERPEGSISTLTIQRTEQRDSAMYRCASSRLAGEGEQYFGPGTRLTVT.

The rearrangement links TRBV28 to TRBJ2-7; weak D call: TRBD1 (5 bases). Trimming stripped 3 bases from V and 6 bases from J, with 15 bases between. The length of the CDR3 is 14 residues. Per the germline V gene, CDR1 is MDHEN and CDR2 is SYDVKM. The DNA of the CDR3 is TGTGCCAGCAGTTTGGGGCAGGGCTCGGGCGAGCAGTACTTC. As protein: CASSLGQGSGEQYF.

The rearrangement links TRBV3-1 (or the pseudogene TRBV3-2) to TRBJ1-4; 7 positions match TRBD1. Germline V gene sequence: CDR1 LGHDT, CDR2 YNNKEL (reference sequence). CDR3 length equals 16 residues. V gave up 0 bases and J gave up 5 bases; unmatched junction bases: 6. The CDR3 loop reads CASSQETGLYNEKLFF. In nucleotides, the CDR3 is TGTGCCAGCAGCCAAGAGACAGGGCTTTACAATGAAAAACTGTTTTTT.

This clone came up a few times. J is TRBJ2-3 and V is TRBV20-1; TRBD1 is a possible D gene (5 bases). The germline CDR1 and CDR2 sequences are DFQATT and SNEGSKA (reference sequence). This CDR3 contains 15 residues. V lost 3 bases and J lost 2, with 15 bases in between. The CDR3 coding sequence is TGCAGTGCTAGTCAGGGTCCTACCTACACAGATACGCAGTATTTT. Amino acids: CSASQGPTYTDTQYF.

The chain has TRBV3-1 (or the pseudogene TRBV3-2) and TRBJ1-5; D is uncertain. Germline V gene data show CDR1 as LGHDT and CDR2 as YNNKEL (reference sequence). V dropped 1 base and J dropped 0 bases, with 4 bases sitting between them. The CDR3 sequence is 14 residues long. CDR3 nucleotides: TGTGCCAGCAGCCAAGGGGGTAGCAATCAGCCCCAGCATTTT. It is translated as CASSQGGSNQPQHF.

V gene TRBV28 combines with J gene TRBJ1-4; no reliable D call. This CDR3 has 16 residues. Trimming cost V 5 bases and J 0 bases, with 13 bases left between them. CDR1 and CDR2 (germline): MDHEN, SYDVKM. CDR3 sequence reads: CASSATYRSTNEKLFF. The CDR3 nucleotides are TGTGCCAGCAGTGCGACCTACAGATCAACTAATGAAAAACTGTTTTTT.

CDR3 DNA sequence: TGTGCCAGCAGTCGACAGGGGCCCTACGAGCAGTACTTC. Translation: CASSRQGPYEQYF. The rearrangement joins TRBV6-5 to TRBJ2-7; 8 nucleotides line up with TRBD1. V was pared by 5 bases and J by 2 bases, with 2 bases of the junction left unmatched. The germline gives CDR1 MNHEY, CDR2 SVGAGI. This CDR3 spans 13 amino acids.

V usage is TRBV5-1 and J usage is TRBJ2-3, with TRBD2 identical over 9 bases. The V and J ends lost 4 bases and 5 bases, in that order; junction bases with no gene match: 11. Germline V lookup: CDR1 SGHRS, CDR2 YFSETQ. The CDR3 is made up of 16 amino acids. The chain's CDR3 is CASSTSGTSLVDTQYF. In nucleotides, the CDR3 is TGCGCCAGCAGCACGTCCGGGACTAGCTTAGTAGATACGCAGTATTTT.

The CDR3 spells CAWALRGPNYGYTF. CDR3 DNA: TGTGCCTGGGCCCTCAGGGGACCTAACTATGGCTACACCTTC. This chain joins TRBV30 and TRBJ1-2, with D perhaps TRBD1 (6 bases). CDR1 is GTSNPN and CDR2 is SVGIG in the germline V gene (reference sequence). V shed 5 bases and J shed 0 bases, with 13 bases lying between them. The CDR3 runs to 14 residues.

This clone was observed a single time. V and J are TRBV11-3 and TRBJ2-7, with 9 positions matching TRBD1. This CDR3 contains 15 residues. From germline, CDR1 is SGHNT and CDR2 YENEEA. Trimming removed 5 bases from V and 8 bases from J; junction bases left unmatched: 13. CDR3 residues: CASSAIPGQGVQQYF. In DNA, the CDR3 is TGTGCCAGCAGCGCGATCCCGGGACAGGGTGTACAGCAGTACTTC.

This clone showed up just a few times. V gene TRBV18 combines with J gene TRBJ1-2, with D maybe TRBD1 (6 bases). This CDR3 comprises 17 residues. The germline gives CDR1 KGHSH, CDR2 LQKENI. V lost 3 bases, J lost 3 bases, and 20 bases lay in between. The CDR3, as DNA: TGTGCCAGCTCACCCCCGGGACAAGGGACTCGGGACTATGGCTACACCTTC. It encodes CASSPPGQGTRDYGYTF.

The CDR3 sequence: CASSRGTGTSNEQFF. In nucleotides, the CDR3 is TGTGCCAGCAGCAGGGGCACCGGGACTAGCAATGAGCAGTTCTTC. V is TRBV5-4 and J is TRBJ2-1; 8 bases match TRBD2. This CDR3 is built from 15 residues. V shed 4 bases and J 6 bases; nucleotides not matched to a gene: 9. CDR1 is SGHNT, CDR2 YYREEE, per germline (reference sequence).

This clone was picked up one time. V gene TRBV7-3 combines with J gene TRBJ1-1; D gene ambiguous. V lost 5 bases and J 3 bases, leaving 10 bases between the germline ends. The V gene's germline CDR1 is SGHTA and CDR2 FQGTGA. The CDR3 sequence is 13 residues long. For the CDR3, the DNA is TGTGCCAGCAGCGCCATATCGGACACTGAAGCTTTCTTT. As protein: CASSAISDTEAFF.

The chain links TRBV5-4 to TRBJ1-1; 8 bases line up with TRBD1. Germline V lookup: CDR1 SGHNT, CDR2 YYREEE (reference sequence). The CDR3 runs 16 residues. The trim removed 6 bases at V and 0 bases at J, leaving 10 bases unmatched. CDR3 DNA sequence: TGTGCCAGCACCGACCGGACAGGGCTTTTGAACACTGAAGCTTTCTTT. Its translation: CASTDRTGLLNTEAFF.

The CDR3 sequence is CASSRGAEAFF. CDR3 coding DNA: TGTGCCAGCAGCCGGGGGGCTGAAGCTTTCTTT. The rearrangement joins TRBV6-5 to TRBJ1-1; tentatively, D is TRBD1 (5 bases). V was clipped by 6 bases and J by 6 bases, with 8 bases between them. From germline, CDR1 is MNHEY and CDR2 SVGAGI. The CDR3 loop spans 11 amino acids.